This T cell receptor (beta chain) is from a study of T cells in Graves' hyperthyroidism and ophthalmopathy. Findings of the study overall: A 13 V-J model separated ophthalmopathy from stable hyperthyroidism.

There were TCR beta CDR3 regions amplified from RNA transcripts. HTBI primers were employed in a first-round RT-PCR of the TCR CDR3. TCRdb reprocessed the multiplex PCR reads with MiXCR, giving one entry per CDR3 protein. The sample contains hundreds of thousands of distinct CDR3 sequences, less than 25% of which appear only once. Regarding this clonotype: Antigen unknown.

The V gene's germline CDR1 is MNHEY and CDR2 SVGEGT. The V gene lost 0 bases and the J gene lost 1 base, with 7 bases spanning the gap. The CDR3 loop spans 15 amino acids. This clonotype was obtained from a man aged 25-45 years with Graves' ophthalmopathy. This chain links TRBV6-2 or TRBV6-3 with TRBJ1-3; D uncertain. The material sequenced was blood. CDR3 DNA: TGTGCCAGCAGTTACTCGAAAGGGTCTGGAAACACCATATATTTT. It translates to CASSYSKGSGNTIYF.